This TCR beta chain is from a study of neurological immune-mediated disorders. Time point specified: longitudinal time-point 2. MiXCR, applied by TCRdb to the 5' RACE reads, yields one record per CDR3 protein. Of some 100,000 distinct CDR3 sequences in the sample, roughly 13% were seen once. Trimming removed 3 bases from V and 5 bases from J, with 13 bases in between. CDR1 and CDR2 (germline): DFQATT, SNEGSKA (reference sequence). The length of the CDR3 is 13 residues. This TCR came from a female donor with HTLV-1-associated myelopathy (HAM/TSP). V gene TRBV20-1 combines with J gene TRBJ2-5; D is undetermined. Sequencing was performed on PBMCs. This chain's CDR3 is CSARFLTGETQYF. In DNA, the CDR3 is TGCAGTGCTAGGTTTTTGACTGGGGAGACCCAGTACTTC.